The subject of this entry is one TCR beta chain. This sample was taken from a study of blood T cells in healthy people across ages. The V and J ends lost 0 bases and 5 bases respectively, with 10 bases between them. Germline lookup yields CDR1 SEHNR and CDR2 FQNEAQ (reference sequence). The CDR3 has 14 residues. A second PCR, run for about 7 to 11 cycles, used a sample-barcoded 5' primer plus a J-beta primer mix. MiXCR, applied by TCRdb to the 5' RACE reads, yields one record per CDR3 protein. Here the sample spans 1.5 million to 2 million distinct CDR3 sequences, 49% being singletons. This TCR was sampled from a woman between 35 and 50 years old in good health. This rearrangement joins TRBV7-9 to TRBJ2-5; weak D call: TRBD2 (7 bases). Sequenced: blood. For the CDR3, the DNA is TGTGCCAGCAGCTTAGCAGGGGGGGACGAGACCCAGTACTTC. Translation: CASSLAGGDETQYF.